These T cell receptor beta chains were read from a single sample in a study of blood T cell repertoires in COVID-19. The table came from immunoSEQ multiplex PCR; TCRdb's copy has only in-frame clones and leaves some out. The sample includes 110,000 or so clones, about 88% of them seen just once. Sequencing used peripheral blood. The receptors here all came from a woman aged 70 to 79 who had recovered from COVID-19. Each CDR3 is given with its conserved first and last residue. The order of the fields is V gene, J gene, clone size, D gene, CDR3 protein, CDR3 DNA. A D gene is named only where the DNA matches it firmly. Only some rows state a clone size, as once, few, many or a class for expanded clones.

TRBV7-2	TRBJ2-5	-	-	CASSLDGRRGETQYF	TGTGCCAGCAGCTTAGACGGCAGGCGGGGAGAGACCCAGTACTTC
TRBV4-3	TRBJ2-1	-	-	CASSVQENINHQQFF	TGCGCCAGCAGCGTACAGGAGAACATTAACCACCAGCAGTTCTTC
TRBV7-2	TRBJ2-7	-	TRBD1	CASSRRTGATYEQYF	TGTGCCAGCAGCCGCCGGACAGGGGCCACCTACGAGCAGTACTTC
TRBV18	TRBJ2-3	few	-	CASSPPFTDTQYF	TGTGCCAGCTCACCACCCTTTACAGATACGCAGTATTTT
TRBV7-9	TRBJ2-3	-	-	CASSLGAGDTQYF	TGTGCCAGCAGCTTAGGGGCTGGGGATACGCAGTATTTT
TRBV25-1	TRBJ1-5	-	TRBD1	CAGDRGQYSNQPQHF	TGTGCCGGGGACAGGGGACAATATAGCAATCAGCCCCAGCATTTT
TRBV6-6	TRBJ2-5	-	-	CASNTREETQYF	TGTGCCAGCAACACCAGGGAAGAGACCCAGTACTTC
TRBV11-2	TRBJ1-6	few	TRBD1	CASSLGQGSYNSPLHF	TGTGCCAGCAGCTTAGGACAGGGTTCCTATAATTCACCCCTCCACTTT
TRBV4-1	TRBJ2-7	-	-	CASSLTRGSTYEQYF	TGCGCCAGCAGCCTTACCCGAGGCAGTACCTACGAGCAGTACTTC
TRBV7-9	TRBJ1-2	-	-	CASSPRQGGDGYTF	TGTGCCAGCAGCCCGAGGCAGGGAGGGGATGGCTACACCTTC
TRBV19	TRBJ2-2	-	-	CASATGYPGELFF	TGTGCCAGTGCGACGGGTTACCCCGGGGAGCTGTTTTTT
TRBV10-1	TRBJ2-3	-	TRBD2	CASSVGTSGRKYADTQYF	TGCGCCAGCAGTGTTGGGACTAGCGGGAGGAAGTATGCAGATACGCAGTATTTT
TRBV6-6	TRBJ2-2	-	TRBD1	CASSQNGQGENTGELFF	TGTGCCAGCAGTCAAAACGGACAGGGGGAAAACACCGGGGAGCTGTTTTTT
TRBV14	TRBJ2-5	-	-	CASSRRDFQETQYF	TGTGCCAGCAGCCGTCGGGACTTCCAAGAGACCCAGTACTTC
TRBV28	TRBJ1-4	-	TRBD1	CASSRWGDRGYEKLFF	TGTGCCAGCAGCCGATGGGGGGACAGGGGGTATGAAAAACTGTTTTTT
TRBV10-3	TRBJ1-5	-	-	CAISDPVLQGSQPQHF	TGTGCCATCAGTGACCCGGTATTACAGGGCAGTCAGCCCCAGCATTTT
TRBV2	TRBJ2-5	-	-	CASGREETQYF	TGTGCCAGCGGCCGGGAGGAGACCCAGTACTTC
TRBV6-5	TRBJ1-1	-	-	CASSRVMNTEAFF	TGTGCCAGCAGCCGGGTAATGAACACTGAAGCTTTCTTT
TRBV12-3/TRBV12-4	TRBJ1-1	-	TRBD1	CASSLTGDTEAFF	TGTGCCAGCAGTTTAACAGGGGACACTGAAGCTTTCTTT
TRBV4-3	TRBJ1-1	-	-	CASSQEVRGRTEAFF	TGCGCCAGCAGCCAAGAAGTCCGGGGAAGGACTGAAGCTTTCTTT
TRBV7-2	TRBJ2-3	-	-	CASSSNRGARRTDTQYF	TGTGCCAGCAGCTCGAACCGGGGGGCCAGAAGGACAGATACGCAGTATTTT
TRBV4-3	TRBJ2-2	-	TRBD2	CASSQEAGGGATGELFF	TGCGCCAGCAGCCAAGAGGCGGGAGGTGGGGCCACCGGGGAGCTGTTTTTT
TRBV18	TRBJ2-2	-	-	CASSPNGPSVSGELFF	TGTGCCAGCTCACCAAATGGCCCTTCTGTCTCCGGGGAGCTGTTTTTT
TRBV7-2	TRBJ1-4	-	TRBD1	CASSFNRGREKLFF	TGTGCCAGCAGCTTCAACAGGGGGCGGGAAAAACTGTTTTTT
TRBV11-2	TRBJ2-7	-	-	CASSLSGNEQYF	TGTGCCAGCAGCTTGTCGGGGAACGAGCAGTACTTC
TRBV3-1/TRBV3-2	TRBJ1-1	-	TRBD1	CASSLSTGTEAFF	TGTGCCAGCAGCCTTTCGACAGGGACCGAAGCTTTCTTT
TRBV6-6	TRBJ1-1	-	TRBD1	CASTNRDRGGSEAFF	TGTGCCAGCACAAACCGGGACAGAGGAGGCTCTGAAGCTTTCTTT
TRBV10-3	TRBJ1-5	few	TRBD1	CAIRGTGGQPQHF	TGTGCCATCAGAGGGACAGGGGGTCAGCCCCAGCATTTT
TRBV3-1/TRBV3-2	TRBJ2-3	-	TRBD2	CASSQGLAGLTDTQYF	TGTGCCAGCAGCCAGGGCCTAGCGGGATTGACAGATACGCAGTATTTT
TRBV7-8	TRBJ1-4	few	-	CASSLGGGGGEKLFF	TGTGCCAGCAGCTTAGGGGGGGGCGGCGGGGAAAAACTGTTTTTT
TRBV29-1	TRBJ2-7	-	TRBD1	CSVGDRVSYEQYF	TGCAGCGTTGGGGACAGGGTCTCCTACGAGCAGTACTTC
TRBV27	TRBJ1-2	-	-	CASSPQGRGYTF	TGTGCCAGCAGTCCGCAGGGGAGAGGCTACACCTTC
TRBV7-2	TRBJ2-7	-	TRBD1	CASSFQTGGEEQYF	TGTGCCAGCAGCTTCCAGACAGGGGGTGAAGAGCAGTACTTC
TRBV7-2	TRBJ1-1	-	-	CASSFHMNTEAFF	TGTGCCAGCAGCTTCCACATGAACACTGAAGCTTTCTTT
TRBV29-1	TRBJ2-1	-	TRBD2	CSVAHFRSGVNEQFF	TGCAGCGTTGCCCACTTCAGAAGCGGGGTAAATGAGCAGTTCTTC
TRBV19	TRBJ2-2	-	-	CASSNRGTGELFF	TGTGCCAGTAGTAATCGGGGGACCGGGGAGCTGTTTTTT
TRBV19	TRBJ2-1	-	TRBD1	CASSDPGQVYNEQFF	TGTGCCAGTAGCGATCCGGGACAGGTATACAATGAGCAGTTCTTC
TRBV18	TRBJ1-4	-	-	CASSLTAGRDEKLFF	TGTGCCAGCTCTCTGACAGCAGGTCGGGATGAAAAACTGTTTTTT
TRBV21-1	TRBJ2-7	once	-	CASSHEGLAASGGRNYEQYF	TGTGCCAGCAGCCACGAAGGACTAGCGGCCTCGGGAGGGAGGAATTACGAGCAGTACTTC
TRBV28	TRBJ2-7	-	TRBD1	CASSKTGGPSYEQYF	TGTGCCAGCAGTAAAACAGGGGGCCCCTCCTACGAGCAGTACTTC
TRBV6-6	TRBJ2-7	-	TRBD2	CASSPTLGLAYEQYF	TGTGCCAGCAGTCCCACACTAGGACTAGCCTACGAGCAGTACTTC
TRBV7-2	TRBJ2-5	once	TRBD2	CASSPGTSIETQYF	TGTGCCAGCAGCCCGGGGACTAGTATTGAGACCCAGTACTTC